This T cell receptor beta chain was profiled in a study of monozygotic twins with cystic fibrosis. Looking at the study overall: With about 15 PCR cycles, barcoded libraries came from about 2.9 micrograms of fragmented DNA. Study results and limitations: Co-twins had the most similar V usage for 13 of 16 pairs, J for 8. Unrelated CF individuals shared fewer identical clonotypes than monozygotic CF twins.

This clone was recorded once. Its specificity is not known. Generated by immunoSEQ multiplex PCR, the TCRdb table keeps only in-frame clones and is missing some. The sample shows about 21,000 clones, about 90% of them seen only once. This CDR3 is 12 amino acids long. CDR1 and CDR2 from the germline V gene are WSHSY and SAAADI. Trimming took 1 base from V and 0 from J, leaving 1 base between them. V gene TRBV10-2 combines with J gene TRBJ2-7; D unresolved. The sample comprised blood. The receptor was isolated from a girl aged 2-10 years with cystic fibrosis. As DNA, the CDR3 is TGCGCCAGCAGTGAGTTCTCCTACGAGCAGTACTTC. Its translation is CASSEFSYEQYF.